These T cell receptor beta chains were read from a single sample in a study of blood T cells in healthy people across ages. TCRdb reprocessed the 5' RACE reads via MiXCR and lists one record per CDR3 protein. The table lists 550,000 to 750,000 distinct CDR3 sequences, over 20% of them singletons. The sequenced material came from blood. These receptor sequences come from a man in his 70s in good health. CDR3s include the opening cysteine and the closing phenylalanine or tryptophan. The D gene is left open where the match is weak. For some rows the clone size is stated as once, few or many, or as a class when expanded; others skip it.

v_call	j_call	d_call	clone_size	cdr3_aa	cdr3_nt
TRBV27	TRBJ2-7	-	few	CASSLKGPPSYEQYF	TGTGCCAGCAGTTTGAAGGGACCCCCCTCCTACGAGCAGTACTTC
TRBV9	TRBJ2-1	-	few	CASSPRGPYNEQFF	TGTGCCAGCAGCCCCCGGGGGCCTTACAATGAGCAGTTCTTC
TRBV20-1	TRBJ2-1	-	-	CSARLSWDYNEQFF	TGCAGTGCTAGACTCAGTTGGGACTACAATGAGCAGTTCTTC
TRBV20-1	TRBJ1-6	-	few	CSASRGSSYNSPLHF	TGCAGTGCTAGCAGGGGAAGCTCCTATAATTCACCCCTCCACTTT
TRBV6-2/TRBV6-3	TRBJ2-2	-	few	CASSTTDIANTGELFF	TGTGCCAGCAGCACTACAGATATCGCGAACACCGGGGAGCTGTTTTTT
TRBV29-1	TRBJ1-2	-	-	CSVGDRTINYGYTF	TGCAGCGTGGGAGACAGGACAATTAACTATGGCTACACCTTC
TRBV9	TRBJ2-1	TRBD1	many	CASSGQGAYNEQFF	TGTGCCAGCAGCGGACAGGGAGCGTACAATGAGCAGTTCTTC
TRBV20-1	TRBJ2-1	TRBD2	few	CSARGSFSGGYNEQFF	TGCAGTGCTAGAGGGTCATTTAGCGGGGGGTACAATGAGCAGTTCTTC
TRBV20-1	TRBJ2-7	-	-	CSAMDRVGGEQYF	TGCAGTGCTATGGACAGGGTCGGGGGGGAGCAGTACTTC
TRBV9	TRBJ2-5	-	-	CASSVGLDEETQYF	TGTGCCAGCAGCGTAGGGCTAGATGAAGAGACCCAGTACTTC
TRBV29-1	TRBJ2-7	TRBD1	-	CSVETGGPYEQYF	TGCAGCGTTGAAACAGGGGGCCCATACGAGCAGTACTTC
TRBV4-1	TRBJ1-5	TRBD1	-	CASSQDNRGDQPQHF	TGCGCCAGCAGCCAAGACAACAGGGGAGATCAGCCCCAGCATTTT
TRBV27	TRBJ2-5	-	few	CACPPGTGAQETQYF	TGTGCCTGCCCCCCCGGGACTGGGGCGCAAGAGACCCAGTACTTC
TRBV3-1	TRBJ2-3	-	few	CASSQDLRGRADTQYF	TGTGCCAGCAGCCAAGATTTAAGAGGAAGGGCAGATACGCAGTATTTT
TRBV6-5	TRBJ1-1	-	-	CASSYTLGNTEAFF	TGTGCCAGCAGTTACACCCTAGGGAACACTGAAGCTTTCTTT
TRBV6-6	TRBJ2-7	TRBD2	-	CASLAGDEQYF	TGTGCCAGCCTAGCGGGGGACGAGCAGTACTTC
TRBV7-2	TRBJ2-2	-	-	CASSALVVTGELFF	TGTGCCAGCAGCGCGCTAGTAGTAACCGGGGAGCTGTTTTTT
TRBV4-1	TRBJ1-1	TRBD1	-	CASSQGQGARTEAFF	TGCGCCAGCAGCCAAGGTCAGGGGGCCCGCACTGAAGCTTTCTTT
TRBV6-1	TRBJ2-1	-	-	CASSELGGGRSCNEQFF	TGTGCCAGCAGTGAACTAGGCGGCGGTCGCTCCTGCAATGAGCAGTTCTTC